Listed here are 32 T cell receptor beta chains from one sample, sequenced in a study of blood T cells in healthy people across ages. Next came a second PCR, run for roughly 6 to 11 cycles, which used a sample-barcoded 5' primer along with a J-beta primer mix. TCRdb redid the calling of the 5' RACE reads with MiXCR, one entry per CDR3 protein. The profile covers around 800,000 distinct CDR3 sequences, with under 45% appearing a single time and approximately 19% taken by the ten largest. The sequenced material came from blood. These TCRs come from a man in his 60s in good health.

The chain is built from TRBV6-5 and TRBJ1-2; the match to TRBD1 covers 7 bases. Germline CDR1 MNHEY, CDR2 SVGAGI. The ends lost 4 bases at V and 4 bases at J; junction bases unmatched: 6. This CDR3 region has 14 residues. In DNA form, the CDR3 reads TGTGCCAGCAGTTCCACGGACAGGACCTATGGCTACACCTTC. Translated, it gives CASSSTDRTYGYTF.

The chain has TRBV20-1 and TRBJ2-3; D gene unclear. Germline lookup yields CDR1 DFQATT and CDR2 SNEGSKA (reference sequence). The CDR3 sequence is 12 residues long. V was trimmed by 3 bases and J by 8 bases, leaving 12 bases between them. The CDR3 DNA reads TGCAGTGCTAGGAGGACCGCCCTTACGCAGTATTTT. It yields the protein CSARRTALTQYF.

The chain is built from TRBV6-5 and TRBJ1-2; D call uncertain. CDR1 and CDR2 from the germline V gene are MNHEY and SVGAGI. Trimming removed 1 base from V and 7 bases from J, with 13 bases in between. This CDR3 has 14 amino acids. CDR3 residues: CASSYLGRGGGYTF. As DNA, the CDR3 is TGTGCCAGCAGTTACTTAGGGAGAGGCGGTGGCTACACCTTC.

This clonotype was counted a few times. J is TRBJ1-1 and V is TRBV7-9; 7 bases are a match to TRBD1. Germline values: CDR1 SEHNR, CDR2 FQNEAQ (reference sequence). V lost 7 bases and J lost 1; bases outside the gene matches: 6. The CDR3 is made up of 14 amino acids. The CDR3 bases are TGTGCCAGCACCTCCAGGGGGGGGAACACTGAAGCTTTCTTT. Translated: CASTSRGGNTEAFF.

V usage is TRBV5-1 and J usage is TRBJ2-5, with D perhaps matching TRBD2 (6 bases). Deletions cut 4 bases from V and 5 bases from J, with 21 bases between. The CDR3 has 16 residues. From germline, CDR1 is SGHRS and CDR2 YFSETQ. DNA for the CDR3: TGCGCCAGCAGCACCCGCCCCGGAGGGTATAGGGAGACCCAGTACTTC. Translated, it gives CASSTRPGGYRETQYF. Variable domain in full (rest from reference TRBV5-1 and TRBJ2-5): KAGVTQTPRYLIKTRGQQVTLSCSPISGHRSVSWYQQTPGQGLQFLFEYFSETQRNKGNFPGRFSGRQFSNSRSEMNVSTLELGDSALYLCASSTRPGGYRETQYFGPGTRLLVL.

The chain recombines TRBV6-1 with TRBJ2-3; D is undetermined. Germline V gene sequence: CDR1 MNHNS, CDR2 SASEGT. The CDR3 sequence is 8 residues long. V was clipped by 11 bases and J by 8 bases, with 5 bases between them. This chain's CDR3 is CACTTQYF. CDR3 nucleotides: TGTGCCTGCACTACGCAGTATTTT.

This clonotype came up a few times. Here the CDR3 reads CASSRWDRGGEQYF. The DNA of the CDR3 is TGCGCCAGCAGCAGATGGGACAGGGGGGGTGAGCAGTACTTC. This rearrangement joins TRBV5-1 to TRBJ2-5, with 11 nucleotides matching TRBD1. V shed 4 bases, J shed 11 bases, and the junction held 10 bases outside the gene matches. The germline gives CDR1 SGHRS, CDR2 YFSETQ. CDR3 length equals 14 residues.

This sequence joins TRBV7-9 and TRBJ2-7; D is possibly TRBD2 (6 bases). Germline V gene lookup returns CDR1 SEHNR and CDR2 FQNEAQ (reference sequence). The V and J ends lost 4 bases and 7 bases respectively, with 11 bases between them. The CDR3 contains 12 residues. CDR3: CASSSRGKEQYF. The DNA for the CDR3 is TGTGCCAGCAGCTCCCGGGGGAAGGAGCAGTACTTC.

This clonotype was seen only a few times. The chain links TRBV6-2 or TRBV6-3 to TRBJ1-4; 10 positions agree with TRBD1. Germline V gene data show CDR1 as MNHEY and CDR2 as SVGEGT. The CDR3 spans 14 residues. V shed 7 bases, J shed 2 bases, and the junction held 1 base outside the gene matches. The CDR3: CASTDRGTNEKLFF. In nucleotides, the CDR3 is TGTGCCAGCACGGACAGGGGGACTAATGAAAAACTGTTTTTT.

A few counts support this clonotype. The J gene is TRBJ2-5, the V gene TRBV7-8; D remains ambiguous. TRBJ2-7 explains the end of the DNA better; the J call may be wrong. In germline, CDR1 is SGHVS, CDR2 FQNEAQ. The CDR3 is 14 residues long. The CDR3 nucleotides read TGTGCCAGCAGCGGAACGACGGAAGCCTACGAGCAGTACTTC. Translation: CASSGTTEAYEQYF.

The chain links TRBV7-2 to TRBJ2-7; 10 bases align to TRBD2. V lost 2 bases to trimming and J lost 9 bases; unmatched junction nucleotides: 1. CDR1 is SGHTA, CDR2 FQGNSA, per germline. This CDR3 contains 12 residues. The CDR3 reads CASSLSGGAQYF. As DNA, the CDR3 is TGTGCCAGCAGCTTAAGCGGGGGGGCGCAGTACTTC.

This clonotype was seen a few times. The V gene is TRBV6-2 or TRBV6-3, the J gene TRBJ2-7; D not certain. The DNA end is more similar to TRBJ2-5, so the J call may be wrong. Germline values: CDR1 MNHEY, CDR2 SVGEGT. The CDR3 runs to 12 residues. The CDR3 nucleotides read TGTGCCAGCAGTGCTAGAATGCAGACCCAGTACTTC. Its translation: CASSARMQTQYF.

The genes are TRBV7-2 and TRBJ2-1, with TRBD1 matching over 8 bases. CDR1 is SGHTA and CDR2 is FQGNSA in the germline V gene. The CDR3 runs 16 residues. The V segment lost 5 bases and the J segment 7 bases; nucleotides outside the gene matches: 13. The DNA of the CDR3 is TGTGCCAGCAGCCCGACAGGGGACGGTGGTAGGAATGAGCAGTTCTTC. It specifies CASSPTGDGGRNEQFF.

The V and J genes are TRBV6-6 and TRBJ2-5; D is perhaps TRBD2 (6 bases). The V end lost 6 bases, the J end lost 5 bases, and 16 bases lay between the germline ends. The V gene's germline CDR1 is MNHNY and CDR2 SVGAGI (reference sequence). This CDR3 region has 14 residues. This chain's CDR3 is CASRDPGLGETQYF. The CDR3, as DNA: TGTGCCAGCAGAGACCCGGGACTCGGGGAGACCCAGTACTTC.

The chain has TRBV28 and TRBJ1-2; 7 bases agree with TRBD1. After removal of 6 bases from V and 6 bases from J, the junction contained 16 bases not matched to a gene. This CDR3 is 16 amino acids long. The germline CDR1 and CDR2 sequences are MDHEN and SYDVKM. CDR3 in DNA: TGTGCCAGCAGCCATCATCACCTGGACAGGACCAATGGCTACACCTTC. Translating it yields CASSHHHLDRTNGYTF.

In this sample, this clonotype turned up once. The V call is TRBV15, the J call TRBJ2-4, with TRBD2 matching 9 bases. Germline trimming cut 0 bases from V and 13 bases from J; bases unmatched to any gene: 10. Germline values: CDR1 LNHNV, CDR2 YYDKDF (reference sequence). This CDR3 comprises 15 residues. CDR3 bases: TGTGCCACCAGCAGAGATATTGCGGGGGGGCGAGAGCAGTACTTC. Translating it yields CATSRDIAGGREQYF.

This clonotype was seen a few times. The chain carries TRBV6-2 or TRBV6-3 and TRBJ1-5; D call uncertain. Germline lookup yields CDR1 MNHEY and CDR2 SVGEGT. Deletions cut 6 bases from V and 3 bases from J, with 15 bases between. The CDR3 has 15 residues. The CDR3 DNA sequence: TGTGCCAGCAGGGGCATTCCGGGAGCCAATCAGCCCCAGCATTTT. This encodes CASRGIPGANQPQHF.

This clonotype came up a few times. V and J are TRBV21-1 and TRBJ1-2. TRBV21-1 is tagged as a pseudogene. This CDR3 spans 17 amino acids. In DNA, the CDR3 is TGTGCCAGCAGCAAAACCCCGTGGGAGGATACTAACTATGGCTACACCTTC. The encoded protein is CASSKTPWEDTNYGYTF.

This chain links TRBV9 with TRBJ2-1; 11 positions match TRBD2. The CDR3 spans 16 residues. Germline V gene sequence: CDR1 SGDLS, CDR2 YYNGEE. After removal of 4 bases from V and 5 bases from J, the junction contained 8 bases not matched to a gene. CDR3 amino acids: CASSPISGGADNEQFF. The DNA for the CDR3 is TGTGCCAGCAGCCCGATTAGCGGGGGGGCCGACAATGAGCAGTTCTTC.

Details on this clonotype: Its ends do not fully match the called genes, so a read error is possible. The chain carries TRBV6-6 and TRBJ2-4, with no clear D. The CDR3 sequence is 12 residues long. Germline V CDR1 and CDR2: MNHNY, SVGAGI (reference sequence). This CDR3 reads CASSPPENVQYF. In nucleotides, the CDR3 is TGTGCCAGCAGTCCCCCGGAAAACGTTCAGTACTTC.

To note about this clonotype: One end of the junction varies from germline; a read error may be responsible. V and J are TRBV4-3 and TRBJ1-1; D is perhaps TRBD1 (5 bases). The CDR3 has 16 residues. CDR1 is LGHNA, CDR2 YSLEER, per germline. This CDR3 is CASSQGPRGLDTEAFF. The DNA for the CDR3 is TGCGCCAGCAGCCAAGGCCCTAGGGGTTTGGACACCGAAGCTTTCTTT.

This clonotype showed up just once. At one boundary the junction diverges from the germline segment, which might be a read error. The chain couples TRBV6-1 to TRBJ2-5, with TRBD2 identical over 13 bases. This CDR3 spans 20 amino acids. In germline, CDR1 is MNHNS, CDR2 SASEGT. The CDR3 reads CASSPFRPGTSGVKQETQYF. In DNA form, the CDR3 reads TGTGCCAGCAGTCCCTTCAGACCGGGGACTAGCGGGGTCAAACAAGAGACTCAGTACTTC.

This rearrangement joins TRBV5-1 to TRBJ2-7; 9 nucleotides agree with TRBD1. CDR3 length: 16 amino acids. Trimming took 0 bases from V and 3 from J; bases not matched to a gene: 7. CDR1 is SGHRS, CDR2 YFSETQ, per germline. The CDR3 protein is CASSLVGTGTFYEQYF. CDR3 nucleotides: TGCGCCAGCAGCTTGGTGGGGACAGGGACCTTCTACGAGCAGTACTTC.

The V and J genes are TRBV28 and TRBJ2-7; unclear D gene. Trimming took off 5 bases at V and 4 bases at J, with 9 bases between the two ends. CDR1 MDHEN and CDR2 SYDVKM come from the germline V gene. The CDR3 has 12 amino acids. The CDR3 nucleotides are TGTGCCAGCAGTCCAAAGAGTTACGAGCAGTACTTC. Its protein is CASSPKSYEQYF.

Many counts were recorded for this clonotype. DNA of the CDR3: TGTGCCAGCAGCCACTCGGGGTCCTACGAGCAGTACTTC. Amino acid sequence: CASSHSGSYEQYF. The chain links TRBV3-1 to TRBJ2-7, with a possible D match to TRBD2 (5 bases). The CDR3 consists of 13 residues. Germline CDR1 and CDR2: LGHDT and YNNKEL (reference sequence). V lost 3 bases to trimming and J lost 1 base, with 7 bases between them.

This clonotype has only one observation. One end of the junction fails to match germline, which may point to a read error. CDR3 protein: CAGSLGPGGNEQFF. CDR3 sequence (DNA): TGTGCCGGCAGCTTAGGGCCCGGGGGGAATGAGCAGTTCTTC. V is TRBV7-9 and J is TRBJ2-1, with 7 bases identical to TRBD2. The CDR3 has 14 amino acids. Germline CDR1 SEHNR, CDR2 FQNEAQ (reference sequence).

In DNA, the CDR3 is TGTACCAGCAGCTTAGCGACAGCTAACTATGGCTACACCTTC. This sequence encodes CTSSLATANYGYTF. The chain carries TRBV7-2 and TRBJ1-2; a possible D gene is TRBD1 (5 bases). V lost 0 bases and J 0 bases, leaving 5 bases between the germline ends. Germline-derived CDR1 and CDR2 are SGHTA and FQGNSA. The CDR3 is 14 residues long. Full variable domain (missing parts from reference TRBV7-2 and TRBJ1-2): GAGVSQSPSNKVTEKGKDVELRCDPISGHTALYWYRQSLGQGLEFLIYFQGNSAPDKSGLPSDRFSAERTGGSVSTLTIQRTQQEDSAVYLCTSSLATANYGYTFGSGTRLTVV.

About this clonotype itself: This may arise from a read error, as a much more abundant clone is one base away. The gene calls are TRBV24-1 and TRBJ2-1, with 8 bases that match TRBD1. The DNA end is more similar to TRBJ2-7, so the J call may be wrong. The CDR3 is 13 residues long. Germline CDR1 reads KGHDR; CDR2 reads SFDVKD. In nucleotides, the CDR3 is TGTGCCACCGCAGGGGGCTCCTACAATGAGCAGTACTTC. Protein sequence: CATAGGSYNEQYF.

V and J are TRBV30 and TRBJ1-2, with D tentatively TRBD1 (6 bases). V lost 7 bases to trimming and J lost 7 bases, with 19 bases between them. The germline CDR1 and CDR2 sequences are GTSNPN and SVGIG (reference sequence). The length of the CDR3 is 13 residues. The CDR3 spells CALRAEGERGYTF. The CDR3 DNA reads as TGTGCCTTACGGGCCGAGGGGGAACGTGGCTACACCTTC.

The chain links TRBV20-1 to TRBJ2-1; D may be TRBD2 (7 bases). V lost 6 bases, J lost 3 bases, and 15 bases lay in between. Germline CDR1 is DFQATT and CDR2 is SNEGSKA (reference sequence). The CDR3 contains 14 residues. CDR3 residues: CSARQGTIYNEQFF. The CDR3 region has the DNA TGCAGTGCCAGGCAGGGGACTATCTACAATGAGCAGTTCTTC.

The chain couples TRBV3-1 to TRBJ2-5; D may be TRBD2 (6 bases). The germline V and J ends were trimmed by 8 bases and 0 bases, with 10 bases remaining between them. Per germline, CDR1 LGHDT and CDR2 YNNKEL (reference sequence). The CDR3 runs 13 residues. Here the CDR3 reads CASEGRNQETQYF. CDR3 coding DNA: TGTGCCAGCGAAGGGAGGAACCAAGAGACCCAGTACTTC.

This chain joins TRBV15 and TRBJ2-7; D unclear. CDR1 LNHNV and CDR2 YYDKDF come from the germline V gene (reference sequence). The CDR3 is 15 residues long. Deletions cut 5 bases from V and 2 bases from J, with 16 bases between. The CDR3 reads CATSAQLARTYEQYF. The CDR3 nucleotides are TGTGCCACCAGCGCCCAGCTGGCACGGACCTACGAGCAGTACTTC.